The entry below describes one TCR beta chain. The data stem from a study of early T cells in non-severe SARS-CoV-2 infection. The CDR3 spans 16 residues. The germline V gene encodes CDR1 LGHDT and CDR2 YNNKEL (reference sequence). V gave up 2 bases and J gave up 4 bases, with 15 bases separating them. Molecules of cDNA were individually given unique molecular identifiers that were attached to them. Using its own MiXCR run on the 5' RACE reads, TCRdb lists one record per CDR3 protein. The table lists about 64,000 distinct CDR3 sequences, around 21% of them singletons. This chain connects TRBV3-1 to TRBJ2-1; D assignment may be TRBD1 or TRBD2 (6 bases each). The origin of this receptor is an adult who was a healthcare worker with PCR-confirmed SARS-CoV-2 infection or an uninfected control (not recorded which). This material consisted of whole blood, taken at baseline. In DNA form, the CDR3 reads TGTGCCAGCAGCCAAAGGGGAGGACAGCCTTACAATGAGCAGTTCTTC. It yields the protein CASSQRGGQPYNEQFF.